These T cell receptor beta chains were read from a single sample in a study of control samples from healthy donors and cancer patients. Some clones are missing from TCRdb's copy, which holds only in-frame ones; the method was immunoSEQ multiplex PCR. In the table there are 100,000 or so clones, about 85% of which are singletons. The sample consisted of blood. The receptors here all came from a woman in her forties or fifties in good health. The CDR3 runs from the conserved cysteine through the conserved F or W. A D gene is named only where the DNA matches it firmly. Clone size appears in some rows only: once, few, many, or a class for an expanded clone.

j_gene,v_gene,d_gene,abundance,CDR3aa,CDR3nt
TRBJ1-4,TRBV28,TRBD1,NA,CASSSGTATNEKLFF,TGTGCCAGCAGTTCCGGGACAGCAACTAATGAAAAACTGTTTTTT
TRBJ1-2,TRBV10-3,TRBD1,once,CAISDSGTGDDYTF,TGTGCCATCAGTGACAGTGGGACAGGGGATGACTACACCTTC
TRBJ2-3,TRBV5-6,NA,NA,CASFHPANTQYF,TGTGCCAGTTTTCATCCGGCCAATACGCAGTATTTT
TRBJ1-1,TRBV11-2,NA,NA,CASSLEMGRKNTEAFF,TGTGCCAGCAGCTTAGAAATGGGACGGAAGAACACTGAAGCTTTCTTT
TRBJ2-7,TRBV6-5,NA,NA,CAAGEGHSYEQYF,TGTGCCGCCGGGGAGGGACACTCCTACGAGCAGTACTTC
TRBJ1-2,TRBV9,TRBD1,few,CASSPRTGEADGYTF,TGTGCCAGCAGCCCTCGGACAGGGGAAGCTGATGGCTACACCTTC
TRBJ2-3,TRBV7-3,NA,NA,CASSSSLLQTDTQYF,TGTGCCAGCAGCTCCTCCCTCCTGCAGACAGATACGCAGTATTTT
TRBJ2-2,TRBV5-5,NA,NA,CASSSTETNTGELFF,TGTGCCAGCAGCTCAACTGAGACGAACACCGGGGAGCTGTTTTTT
TRBJ1-2,TRBV19,TRBD1,once,CASSIGQGETYGYTF,TGTGCCAGTAGTATAGGACAGGGCGAGACCTATGGCTACACCTTC
TRBJ2-7,TRBV15,TRBD1,NA,CATSREVQGSYEQYF,TGTGCCACCAGCAGAGAGGTACAGGGGTCCTACGAGCAGTACTTC
TRBJ2-7,TRBV28,NA,NA,CASRGQPPQYF,TGTGCCAGCAGGGGCCAGCCTCCGCAGTACTTC
TRBJ1-1,TRBV12-3/TRBV12-4,NA,NA,CASSLRPNTEAFF,TGTGCCAGCAGTTTAAGACCGAACACTGAAGCTTTCTTT
TRBJ2-5,TRBV6-5,NA,NA,CASRDAGETQYF,TGTGCCAGCAGGGACGCAGGGGAGACCCAGTACTTC
TRBJ2-7,TRBV6-1,NA,NA,CASSESFGTPGGDEQYF,TGTGCCAGCAGTGAAAGTTTTGGGACCCCCGGAGGGGACGAGCAGTACTTC
TRBJ1-5,TRBV18,NA,NA,CASRPGGATDQPQHF,TGTGCCAGCCGACCGGGCGGGGCCACTGATCAGCCCCAGCATTTT
TRBJ2-3,TRBV7-2,TRBD2,NA,CASSLETGGDTQYF,TGTGCCAGCAGCTTAGAGACGGGGGGAGATACGCAGTATTTT
TRBJ2-5,TRBV19,NA,NA,CASSMGSSPRTQYF,TGTGCCAGTAGTATGGGCAGTAGCCCCAGGACCCAGTACTTC
TRBJ1-5,TRBV6-2/TRBV6-3,TRBD1,NA,CASSYLRGLEPQHF,TGTGCCAGCAGTTACTTGAGGGGGCTGGAGCCCCAGCATTTT
TRBJ2-7,TRBV28,NA,NA,CAGERGAHCEQYF,TGTGCCGGGGAGAGGGGGGCTCATTGCGAGCAGTACTTC
TRBJ2-5,TRBV12-3/TRBV12-4,NA,NA,CASSGLGETQYF,TGTGCCAGCAGTGGACTGGGAGAGACCCAGTACTTC
TRBJ1-1,TRBV13,NA,NA,CASKEAGKMNTEAFF,TGTGCCAGCAAAGAGGCAGGGAAGATGAACACTGAAGCTTTCTTT
TRBJ2-1,TRBV7-8,TRBD2,few,CASSSLAGYYNEQFF,TGTGCCAGCAGCTCCCTAGCGGGATATTACAATGAGCAGTTCTTC
TRBJ2-7,TRBV9,NA,NA,CASSDATGEQYF,TGTGCCAGCAGCGACGCAACCGGCGAGCAGTACTTC
TRBJ2-1,TRBV27,NA,NA,CASSEPGTPYNEQFF,TGTGCCAGCAGTGAGCCCGGGACTCCATACAATGAGCAGTTCTTC
TRBJ2-7,TRBV14,NA,NA,CASSPRRGSEQYF,TGTGCCAGCAGCCCAAGGAGGGGGAGCGAGCAGTACTTC
TRBJ2-7,TRBV5-1,TRBD2,NA,CASSVSGTSGGYYEQYF,TGCGCCAGCAGCGTATCCGGGACTAGCGGGGGTTATTACGAGCAGTACTTC
TRBJ1-5,TRBV6-2/TRBV6-3,TRBD1,NA,CASSYSRQGDNQPQHF,TGTGCCAGCAGTTACTCGAGACAGGGAGACAATCAGCCCCAGCATTTT
TRBJ2-4,TRBV7-2,NA,once,CASSLEGPRAKNIQYF,TGTGCCAGCAGCTTAGAGGGCCCACGGGCCAAAAACATTCAGTACTTC
TRBJ1-1,TRBV7-2,NA,NA,CASSSFALNTEAFF,TGTGCCAGCAGCTCTTTCGCGCTGAACACTGAAGCTTTCTTT
TRBJ2-3,TRBV9,NA,NA,CASSVGDTQYF,TGTGCCAGCAGCGTAGGGGATACGCAGTATTTT
TRBJ1-4,TRBV24-1,TRBD1,NA,CATPTGPNEKLFF,TGTGCCACTCCGACAGGGCCGAATGAAAAACTGTTTTTT
TRBJ1-6,TRBV2,NA,few,CASSPSVPANSPLHF,TGTGCCAGCAGCCCCTCCGTACCGGCCAATTCACCCCTCCACTTT
TRBJ1-2,TRBV5-1,TRBD1,NA,CASSAGQGVGGYTF,TGCGCCAGCAGCGCCGGACAGGGGGTAGGTGGCTACACCTTC
TRBJ2-3,TRBV20-1,NA,NA,CSARAPDTQYF,TGCAGTGCTAGAGCCCCAGATACGCAGTATTTT
TRBJ2-7,TRBV7-9,NA,NA,CASSPDRYEQYF,TGTGCCAGCAGCCCCGACCGCTACGAGCAGTACTTC
TRBJ1-1,TRBV18,NA,NA,CASSRSPANTEAFF,TGTGCCAGCTCACGATCCCCAGCTAACACTGAAGCTTTCTTT
TRBJ1-5,TRBV19,NA,NA,CASSIWAQPQHF,TGTGCCAGTAGTATCTGGGCGCAGCCCCAGCATTTT